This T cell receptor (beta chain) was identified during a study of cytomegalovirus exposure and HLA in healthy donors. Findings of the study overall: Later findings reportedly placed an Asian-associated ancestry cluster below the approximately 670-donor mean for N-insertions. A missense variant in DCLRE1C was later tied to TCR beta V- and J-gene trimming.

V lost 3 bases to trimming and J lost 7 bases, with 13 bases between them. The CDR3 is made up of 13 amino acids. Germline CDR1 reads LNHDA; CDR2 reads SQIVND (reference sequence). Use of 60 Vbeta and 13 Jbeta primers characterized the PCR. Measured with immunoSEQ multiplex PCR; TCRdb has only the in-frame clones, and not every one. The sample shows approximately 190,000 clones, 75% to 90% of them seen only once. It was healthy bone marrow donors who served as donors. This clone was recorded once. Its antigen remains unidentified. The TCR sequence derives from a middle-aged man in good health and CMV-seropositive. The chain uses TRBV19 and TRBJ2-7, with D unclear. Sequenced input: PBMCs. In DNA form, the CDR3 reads TGTGCCAGTAGTATGGGCAGCAGGTTTGAGCAGTACTTC. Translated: CASSMGSRFEQYF.